This TCR beta chain was recorded in a study of T cell repertoires in aging, cancer and after chemotherapy. Study-wide context: Donor ages fell into six groups from 30 or younger up to 70 or older. Study findings and constraints: In healthy donors, age-related TCR diversity loss mainly reflected lost richness. Across the chemotherapy interval, each cancer cohort showed higher median generation probability, suggesting thymic rebound.

TCR beta rearrangements were amplified from peripheral blood genomic DNA. Rearranged V-D-J TRB sequences were amplified with a mixed TRB-A/B primer pool. TCRdb analysed the multiplex PCR reads with MiXCR anew, one entry per CDR3 protein. The data show about 12,000 distinct CDR3 sequences, around 29% seen once. This CDR3 is built from 16 residues. Trimming removed 5 bases from V and 5 bases from J; junction bases left unmatched: 11. From germline, CDR1 is MNHEY and CDR2 SVGAGI. This clonotype is deemed large. Its antigen is unknown. The chain is built from TRBV6-5 and TRBJ2-5; 10 nucleotides line up with TRBD2. The source of this sequence is a human donor in good health. The donor label of this sample is uncertain. Sequenced: blood. CDR3 residues: CASSIGSGGGVETQYF. The CDR3 nucleotides read TGTGCCAGCAGTATAGGCAGCGGGGGGGGCGTGGAGACCCAGTACTTC.